The rows below give T cell receptor beta chains drawn from one sample of a study of shared clonotypes between healthy human individuals. Repertoires were generated with immunoSEQ multiplex PCR, while TCRdb's copy carries only in-frame clones and drops some. This repertoire shows around 2,000,000 clones, approximately 95% found once; its top ten account for around 1%. The sample was naive CD8+ T cells sorted from blood. These receptors were obtained from a man aged 18-30 years in good health. The CDR3 runs from the conserved cysteine through the conserved F or W. D genes are given only for firm matches. Rows may omit the clone size; those that give it use once, few, many or a size class.

abundance	v_gene	j_gene	d_gene	CDR3aa	CDR3nt
.	TRBV10-1	TRBJ2-2	.	CASSAQLNTGELFF	TGCGCCAGCAGTGCCCAGCTGAACACCGGGGAGCTGTTTTTT
.	TRBV4-3	TRBJ2-7	TRBD1	CASSQDPGQGRGEQYF	TGCGCCAGCAGCCAAGATCCGGGACAGGGTCGGGGCGAGCAGTACTTC
.	TRBV27	TRBJ2-1	TRBD2	CASSTLPTLAGGMNEQFF	TGTGCCAGCAGTACTCTTCCGACTCTAGCGGGGGGGATGAATGAGCAGTTCTTC
.	TRBV5-1	TRBJ2-2	.	CASIQANTGELFF	TGCGCCAGCATACAGGCGAACACCGGGGAGCTGTTTTTT
.	TRBV5-1	TRBJ1-6	.	CASSLEYSGGNSPLHF	TGCGCCAGCAGCTTGGAGTATAGTGGGGGGAACTCACCCCTCCACTTT
once	TRBV7-2	TRBJ2-7	.	CASSQSGFSYEQYF	TGTGCCAGCAGCCAAAGTGGGTTCTCCTACGAGCAGTACTTC
.	TRBV11-2	TRBJ2-7	.	CASSFDRWAYEQYF	TGTGCCAGCAGCTTTGACAGGTGGGCCTACGAGCAGTACTTC
.	TRBV27	TRBJ2-7	.	CASSLRQDYEQYF	TGTGCCAGCAGTTTACGGCAGGACTACGAGCAGTACTTC
.	TRBV5-8	TRBJ2-7	.	CASSLEASYEQYF	TGTGCCAGCAGCTTGGAGGCCAGCTACGAGCAGTACTTC
once	TRBV7-9	TRBJ2-2	.	CASSSFPRDLFF	TGTGCCAGCAGCTCCTTCCCTCGGGACCTGTTTTTT
.	TRBV27	TRBJ1-6	.	CASSLTVYNSPLHF	TGTGCCAGCAGTTTGACTGTCTATAATTCACCCCTCCACTTT
.	TRBV4-1	TRBJ1-1	.	CASSQAIMNTEAFF	TGCGCCAGCAGCCAAGCTATCATGAACACTGAAGCTTTCTTT
.	TRBV29-1	TRBJ2-2	.	CSVFDTWELFF	TGCAGCGTCTTCGACACCTGGGAGCTGTTTTTT
.	TRBV4-1	TRBJ1-1	.	CASSHPFVEGMNTEAFF	TGCGCCAGCAGCCATCCATTCGTAGAGGGGATGAACACTGAAGCTTTCTTT
once	TRBV9	TRBJ2-7	TRBD2	CASSLSGSYEQYF	TGTGCCAGCAGCCTTAGCGGGAGCTACGAGCAGTACTTC
.	TRBV30	TRBJ2-3	.	CAWSVVQSPTDTQYF	TGTGCCTGGAGTGTGGTACAGAGCCCCACAGATACGCAGTATTTT
.	TRBV5-1	TRBJ2-1	.	CASSLAPNEQFF	TGCGCCAGCAGCTTGGCCCCTAATGAGCAGTTCTTC
.	TRBV15	TRBJ2-7	TRBD1	CATSRDRGTGVYEQYF	TGTGCCACCAGCAGAGATCGGGGGACAGGAGTATACGAGCAGTACTTC
.	TRBV27	TRBJ2-1	TRBD2	CASSFLPGGSGRLNEQFF	TGTGCCAGCAGTTTCCTGCCTGGGGGTAGCGGGAGATTGAATGAGCAGTTCTTC
.	TRBV27	TRBJ2-7	.	CASSLYASSYEQYF	TGTGCCAGCAGTTTATACGCTAGCTCCTACGAGCAGTACTTC
.	TRBV12-5	TRBJ2-7	.	CASGLHGSYEQYF	TGTGCTAGTGGTTTGCATGGGTCCTACGAGCAGTACTTC
.	TRBV4-3	TRBJ2-7	TRBD2	CASSQDKGLGTYEQYF	TGCGCCAGCAGCCAAGATAAGGGACTAGGAACCTACGAGCAGTACTTC
.	TRBV7-2	TRBJ2-1	TRBD2	CASSLAYREGDNEQFF	TGTGCCAGCAGCTTAGCTTACCGGGAGGGGGACAATGAGCAGTTCTTC
.	TRBV5-1	TRBJ2-7	TRBD2	CASSPGTSGFSYEQYF	TGCGCCAGCAGCCCTGGGACTAGCGGGTTCTCCTACGAGCAGTACTTC
once	TRBV10-2	TRBJ1-2	TRBD1	CASSGGTGDQSYGYTF	TGCGCCAGCAGTGGAGGGACAGGGGATCAATCCTATGGCTACACCTTC
.	TRBV28	TRBJ1-2	.	CASSLPPGGIAGYTF	TGTGCCAGCAGTTTACCCCCTGGGGGAATCGCTGGCTACACCTTC
once	TRBV11-2	TRBJ2-1	.	CASAERGSGRDEQFF	TGTGCCAGCGCCGAGAGGGGGTCAGGGAGGGATGAGCAGTTCTTC
.	TRBV7-8	TRBJ2-7	.	CASSSSGPSYEQYF	.
.	TRBV27	TRBJ1-4	TRBD1	CASSPSTGGAEKLFF	TGTGCCAGCAGTCCCTCGACAGGGGGTGCGGAAAAACTGTTTTTT
once	TRBV7-2	TRBJ1-2	TRBD1	CASSSDREGYTF	TGTGCCAGCAGCTCGGACAGGGAAGGCTACACCTTC
.	TRBV7-8	TRBJ1-6	.	CASSAEGFMDNSPLHF	TGTGCCAGCAGCGCCGAGGGGTTTATGGATAATTCACCCCTCCACTTT
.	TRBV13	TRBJ2-7	.	CASSGTGTDSSYEQYF	TGTGCCAGCAGCGGGACTGGGACAGATAGCTCCTACGAGCAGTACTTC
.	TRBV7-9	TRBJ2-2	TRBD2	CASSSPGRWELFF	TGTGCCAGCAGCTCCCCCGGGAGGTGGGAGCTGTTTTTT
.	TRBV19	TRBJ1-1	.	CASSMWTNTEAFF	TGTGCCAGTAGTATGTGGACAAACACTGAAGCTTTCTTT
.	TRBV5-4	TRBJ2-7	.	CASSLEVLNEQYF	TGTGCCAGCAGCTTGGAGGTCCTCAACGAGCAGTACTTC
.	TRBV6-5	TRBJ2-5	.	CASSYEGETQYF	TGTGCCAGCAGTTATGAGGGAGAGACCCAGTACTTC